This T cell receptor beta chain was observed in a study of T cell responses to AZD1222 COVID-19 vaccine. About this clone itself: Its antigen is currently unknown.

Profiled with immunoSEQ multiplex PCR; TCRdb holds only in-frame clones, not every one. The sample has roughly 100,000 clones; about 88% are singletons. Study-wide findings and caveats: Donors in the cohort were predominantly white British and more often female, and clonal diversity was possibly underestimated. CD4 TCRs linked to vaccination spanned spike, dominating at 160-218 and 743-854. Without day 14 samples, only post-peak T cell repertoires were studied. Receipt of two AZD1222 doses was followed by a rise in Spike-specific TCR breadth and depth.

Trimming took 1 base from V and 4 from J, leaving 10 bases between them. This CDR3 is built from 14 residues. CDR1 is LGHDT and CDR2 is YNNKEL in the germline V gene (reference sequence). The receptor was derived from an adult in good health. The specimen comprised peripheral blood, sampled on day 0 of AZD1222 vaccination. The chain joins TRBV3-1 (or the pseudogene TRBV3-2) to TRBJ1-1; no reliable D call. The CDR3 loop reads CASSQGYWGTEAFF. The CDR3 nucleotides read TGTGCCAGCAGCCAAGGGTATTGGGGCACTGAAGCTTTCTTT.